This section outlines one T cell receptor beta chain sequence together with its context. Profiled with immunoSEQ multiplex PCR; TCRdb holds only in-frame clones, not every one. The sample has more than 100,000 clones, 92% seen once. V was clipped by 4 bases and J by 6 bases; unmatched bases: 17. The CDR3 contains 19 residues. Germline CDR1 is SGHDT and CDR2 is YYEEEE. The data originate from a study of T cell changes during pregnancy in multiple sclerosis. The sequencing here drew on peripheral blood, taken after pregnancy. The chain uses TRBV5-6 and TRBJ2-1; 12 bases fit TRBD2. The sequence was collected from a female donor with multiple sclerosis, enrolled in a pregnancy study. CDR3 region: CASSPLQGRLAGVGNEQFF. In nucleotides, the CDR3 is TGTGCCAGCAGCCCCCTACAGGGCCGACTAGCGGGGGTCGGCAATGAGCAGTTCTTC. Combining the CDR3 with reference TRBV5-6 and TRBJ2-1 gives the whole variable domain DAGVTQSPTHLIKTRGQQVTLRCSPKSGHDTVSWYQQALGQGPQFIFQYYEEEERQRGNFPDRFSGHQFPNYSSELNVNALLLGDSALYLCASSPLQGRLAGVGNEQFFGPGTRLTVL.